A single sample gave rise to the 19 T cell receptor beta chains below, sequenced in a study of blood T cells in healthy people across ages. It was with a sample-barcoded 5' primer and a J-beta primer mix that a second PCR of roughly 6 to 12 cycles was run. TCRdb reprocessed the 5' RACE reads with MiXCR, giving one entry per CDR3 protein. The sample contains roughly 860,000 distinct CDR3 sequences, around 68% of which appear only once. Input material: blood. The receptors derive from a man aged 25 to 40 in good health.

This clonotype appeared a few times. The rearrangement uses TRBV20-1 and TRBJ2-7, with TRBD2 as a possible D gene (6 bases). Germline values: CDR1 DFQATT, CDR2 SNEGSKA (reference sequence). Trimming pared 1 base from V and 1 base from J, leaving 20 bases between. This CDR3 has 17 residues. This CDR3 reads CSARVASRGTLSYEQYF. The CDR3 DNA sequence: TGCAGTGCTAGAGTGGCTAGCCGGGGGACCCTGTCCTACGAGCAGTACTTC.

This chain links TRBV12-3 or TRBV12-4 with TRBJ2-1; no clear D gene. V lost 5 bases, J lost 1 base, and 9 bases lay in between. The CDR3 has 14 residues. The CDR3 loop reads CASSRWDSYNEQFF. In DNA, the CDR3 is TGTGCCAGCAGTAGGTGGGATTCCTACAATGAGCAGTTCTTC.

The chain has TRBV24-1 and TRBJ2-7; D is possibly TRBD1 or TRBD2 (6 bases each). The DNA matches TRBJ2-5 better at its end, which makes the J call doubtful. Germline V gene sequence: CDR1 KGHDR, CDR2 SFDVKD. The CDR3 extends over 16 amino acids. The CDR3 region is CATSVPSGAGGETQYF. In DNA, the CDR3 is TGTGCCACCAGTGTCCCCTCGGGGGCCGGAGGGGAGACCCAGTACTTC.

A single count supports this clonotype. The genes are TRBV12-3 or TRBV12-4 and TRBJ2-4; 10 nucleotides align to TRBD1. V lost 2 bases to trimming and J lost 3 bases; unmatched junction nucleotides: 4. This CDR3 is built from 16 residues. Here the CDR3 reads CASSLTWDRGKNIQYF. For the CDR3, the DNA is TGTGCCAGCAGTTTAACCTGGGACAGGGGCAAAAACATTCAGTACTTC.

The rearrangement uses TRBV6-1 and TRBJ2-3; 9 nucleotides line up with TRBD2. Germline V gives CDR1 MNHNS, CDR2 SASEGT. Germline trimming cut 8 bases from V and 2 bases from J; bases unmatched to any gene: 5. The CDR3 loop spans 14 amino acids. The CDR3 sequence: CASLLAGDTDTQYF. The CDR3 bases are TGTGCCAGCCTACTAGCGGGTGACACAGATACGCAGTATTTT.

V gene TRBV28 combines with J gene TRBJ1-2; D is unclear. In germline, CDR1 is MDHEN, CDR2 SYDVKM. CDR3 length equals 14 residues. V lost 5 bases and J lost 4, with 14 bases in between. The CDR3 reads CASSLRSPFYGYTF. CDR3 nucleotide sequence: TGTGCCAGCAGTCTCCGGAGCCCTTTCTATGGCTACACCTTC.

The V gene is TRBV9, the J gene TRBJ2-7; D is tentatively TRBD1 or TRBD2 (5 bases each). The CDR3 has 14 amino acids. Germline CDR1 is SGDLS and CDR2 is YYNGEE. Trimming stripped 0 bases from V and 10 bases from J, with 17 bases between. The CDR3 region is CASSVGGLGLTQYF. The CDR3 DNA follows: TGTGCCAGCAGCGTAGGAGGGTTGGGGCTAACCCAGTACTTC.

This clonotype was counted between two and nine times. This chain joins TRBV24-1 and TRBJ2-1, with TRBD1 matching over 8 bases. V shed 4 bases and J 9 bases; nucleotides not matched to a gene: 10. Germline V lookup: CDR1 KGHDR, CDR2 SFDVKD. The CDR3 length is 15 residues. Here the CDR3 DNA reads TGTGCCACCAGTGAGACAGGGGCCAGTTCTGGTGAGCAGTTCTTC. Protein sequence: CATSETGASSGEQFF.

The chain joins TRBV2 to TRBJ2-4; 10 bases align to TRBD1. The J call may be mistaken, given a closer DNA end match to TRBJ2-7. The V gene's germline CDR1 is SNHLY and CDR2 FYNNEI. The CDR3 spans 12 residues. CDR3 coding DNA: TGTGCCGGCGACAGGGGGCCCTACGAGCAGTACTTC. Protein sequence: CAGDRGPYEQYF.

This clonotype has a single count. The chain couples TRBV7-2 to TRBJ2-7; no firm D call. The CDR3 spans 15 residues. Germline assignment: CDR1 SGHTA and CDR2 FQGNSA. Trimming stripped 1 base from V and 5 bases from J, with 15 bases between. The CDR3 sequence is CASSLGARSSHEQYF. CDR3 coding DNA: TGTGCCAGCAGCTTAGGAGCCCGCTCCTCACACGAGCAGTACTTC.

The chain is built from TRBV28 and TRBJ2-1; tentative D call: TRBD2 (7 bases). Germline CDR1 MDHEN, CDR2 SYDVKM. The CDR3 has 14 amino acids. Trimming pared 3 bases from V and 7 bases from J, leaving 13 bases between. This CDR3 reads CASSFGGAQNEQFF. For the CDR3, the DNA is TGTGCCAGCAGTTTTGGGGGGGCCCAAAATGAGCAGTTCTTC.

This chain uses TRBV20-1 with TRBJ1-2, with D possibly matching TRBD1 (6 bases). Germline-derived CDR1 and CDR2 are DFQATT and SNEGSKA (reference sequence). The CDR3 is made up of 14 amino acids. V lost 3 bases to trimming and J lost 0 bases, with 11 bases between them. The CDR3 reads CSARRDTPNYGYTF. Written as DNA, the CDR3 is TGCAGTGCTAGGCGGGACACACCTAACTATGGCTACACCTTC.

The chain combines TRBV27 with TRBJ2-1, with 9 bases that match TRBD2. The J segment lost 3 bases and the V segment lost 2 bases, leaving 2 bases of the junction unmatched. Per germline, CDR1 MNHEY and CDR2 SMNVEV (reference sequence). This CDR3 contains 15 residues. CDR3 residues: CASSLKRGDYNEQFF. The CDR3 nucleotides are TGTGCCAGCAGTTTAAAGCGGGGGGACTACAATGAGCAGTTCTTC.

The chain links TRBV9 to TRBJ1-2; 8 positions agree with TRBD1. CDR3 length: 15 residues. V lost 9 bases to trimming and J lost 8 bases; unmatched junction nucleotides: 18. Germline CDR1 reads SGDLS; CDR2 reads YYNGEE. Written as DNA, the CDR3 is TGTGCCATACCCGTCAGGGGGCCCTTCTCGGGGGGCTACACCTTC. As protein: CAIPVRGPFSGGYTF.

This clonotype was observed a handful of times. The V and J genes are TRBV7-2 and TRBJ2-1, with D possibly being TRBD2 (6 bases). Trimming pared 0 bases from V and 8 bases from J, leaving 11 bases between. The CDR3 has 14 residues. Looked up from germline, CDR1 is SGHTA and CDR2 is FQGNSA. CDR3 DNA: TGTGCCAGCAGCTTAGCGGCGGCTAGCGATGAGCAGTTCTTC. This translates into CASSLAAASDEQFF.

The gene calls are TRBV29-1 and TRBJ1-6; maybe TRBD1 (6 bases). Trimming removed 4 bases from V and 8 bases from J, with 12 bases in between. Per the germline V gene, CDR1 is SQVTM and CDR2 is ANQGSEA. The CDR3 consists of 13 residues. DNA of the CDR3: TGCAGCGTTGGGGGGCAGGGAGATTCACCCCTCCACTTT. This codes for CSVGGQGDSPLHF.

In this sample, this clonotype turned up a few times. The rearrangement links TRBV20-1 to TRBJ2-7; D is unresolved. Trimming left V 0 bases short and J 6 bases short, with 15 bases between. CDR1 and CDR2 from the germline V gene are DFQATT and SNEGSKA (reference sequence). The CDR3 is 14 amino acids. The CDR3 region has the DNA TGCAGTGCTAGAGAAAGGCCTAGTTTGAGCGAGCAGTACTTC. The encoded protein is CSARERPSLSEQYF.

This clonotype was seen only a few times. This chain connects TRBV6-6 to TRBJ2-7; 8 nucleotides agree with TRBD1. The CDR3 sequence is 13 residues long. The germline V gene has CDR1 MNHNY and CDR2 SVGAGI (reference sequence). J lost 4 bases, V lost 6 bases, and 5 bases had no gene match. CDR3 region: CASRWTGTYEQYF. The CDR3 DNA is TGTGCCAGCAGGTGGACAGGGACTTACGAGCAGTACTTC.

This clonotype came up a few times. The chain combines TRBV20-1 with TRBJ1-1; D not certain. The CDR3 is made up of 8 amino acids. Trimming removed 7 bases at V and 4 bases at J, with 1 base between. Germline values: CDR1 DFQATT, CDR2 SNEGSKA (reference sequence). CDR3 bases: TGCAGTGTCACTGAAGCTTTCTTT. Its protein product is CSVTEAFF.